This paragraph covers one T cell receptor (beta chain) sequence. The patients had HPV-negative, locally advanced oral cavity squamous cell carcinoma. The data belong to a study of neoadjuvant anti-PD-1 for oral cavity cancer. Blood libraries mostly used around 510 ng genomic DNA, six replicates each. Sequenced by immunoSEQ multiplex PCR; TCRdb stores in-frame clones only, minus some. The sample lists approximately 7,100 clones, 75% seen once, with 2.5% to 3.5% in the top ten. The CDR3 extends over 13 amino acids. The germline gives CDR1 SEHNR, CDR2 FQNEAQ (reference sequence). Trimming cost V 4 bases and J 3 bases; bases outside gene matches: 0.

The sample consisted of PBMCs, taken before nivolumab (anti-PD-1) treatment. This chain links TRBV7-9 with TRBJ2-1; TRBD2 agrees at 7 bases. The source is a person between 35 and 79 years old with oral cavity squamous cell carcinoma. The CDR3 bases are TGTGCCAGCAGCTGGGGGGGCTACAATGAGCAGTTCTTC. This sequence encodes CASSWGGYNEQFF.